This T cell receptor beta chain emerged from a study of blood T cells in healthy people across ages. Study-wide points: While age rose, TCR beta diversity per million T cells dropped in a roughly linear way. Because sorting was not performed, PBMCs prevented conclusive naive versus antigen-experienced comparison.

CDR1 and CDR2 from the germline V gene are DFQATT and SNEGSKA (reference sequence). The length of the CDR3 is 13 residues. Trimming cost V 6 bases and J 1 base, with 9 bases left between them. A second PCR, run for roughly 7 to 12 cycles, used a sample-barcoded 5' primer plus a J-beta primer mix. Samples each returned at least 2.5 million CDR3-containing paired-end reads. TCRdb re-analysed the 5' RACE reads in MiXCR, keeping a single row per CDR3 protein. Among about 780,000 distinct CDR3 sequences listed, around a quarter were seen once. This clonotype turned up a few times. Its antigen remains unidentified. The same specimen was also included in a second study, on T cells of mothers and their children. In that study: Over 9.5 million TCR beta CDR3 reads were obtained from each mother, and some 3.1 million from each child.

Sample: blood. This rearrangement joins TRBV20-1 to TRBJ1-4; TRBD1 is a possible D gene (6 bases). The sequence derives from a boy aged 10-17 years in good health. The CDR3, as DNA: TGCAGTGCCGCAGGGGTAACTAATGAAAAACTGTTTTTT. Protein: CSAAGVTNEKLFF.